The 19 T cell receptor beta chains listed next were all sequenced from one sample in a study of blood T cell repertoires in COVID-19. Method: immunoSEQ multiplex PCR; TCRdb's copy keeps in-frame clones and lacks some. The sample yields approximately 200,000 clones, over 80% seen once. The sequenced sample consisted of PBMCs or T cells enriched from blood (not recorded which). The receptors derive from a man between 25 and 39 years old who had recovered from COVID-19.

V gene TRBV27 combines with J gene TRBJ2-1; unclear D gene. The CDR3 loop spans 14 amino acids. V gave up 2 bases and J gave up 0 bases, with 5 bases separating them. Germline V gives CDR1 MNHEY, CDR2 SMNVEV (reference sequence). The DNA of the CDR3 is TGTGCCAGCAGTTTACTGAGCTCCTACAATGAGCAGTTCTTC. Encoded protein: CASSLLSSYNEQFF.

The J gene is TRBJ1-5, the V gene TRBV28; the match to TRBD1 covers 9 bases. The junction had 12 bases not matched to a gene; V was cut back by 5 bases and J by 1 base. The CDR3 contains 18 residues. Germline CDR1 and CDR2: MDHEN and SYDVKM. CDR3 amino acids: CASSATGGRGISNQPQHF. DNA for the CDR3: TGTGCCAGCAGTGCGACAGGGGGTCGGGGTATCAGCAATCAGCCCCAGCATTTT.

The table lists this clone with a few counts. V and J are TRBV19 and TRBJ2-7; D might be TRBD1 (6 bases). Germline V gene sequence: CDR1 LNHDA, CDR2 SQIVND (reference sequence). The CDR3 extends over 14 amino acids. V lost 3 bases to trimming and J lost 0 bases, with 9 bases between them. The CDR3 loop is CASSIDRPSYEQYF. The CDR3 coding sequence is TGTGCCAGTAGTATCGACAGGCCCTCCTACGAGCAGTACTTC. The entire variable domain, with the rest obtained from reference TRBV19 and TRBJ2-7, is as follows: DGGITQSPKYLFRKEGQNVTLSCEQNLNHDAMYWYRQDPGQGLRLIYYSQIVNDFQKGDIAEGYSVSREKKESFPLTVTSAQKNPTAFYLCASSIDRPSYEQYFGPGTRLTVT.

The rearrangement joins TRBV5-1 to TRBJ2-1; TRBD2 agrees at 11 bases. Germline assignment: CDR1 SGHRS and CDR2 YFSETQ. V was clipped by 5 bases and J by 5 bases; unmatched bases: 12. This CDR3 is built from 17 residues. The CDR3 sequence is CASRSLDLAGGHNEQFF. The CDR3 DNA reads as TGCGCCAGCAGATCCCTCGATCTAGCGGGAGGACACAATGAGCAGTTCTTC.

This chain joins TRBV3-1 (or the pseudogene TRBV3-2) and TRBJ2-5; 7 nucleotides match TRBD2. There are 17 residues in the CDR3. Looked up from germline, CDR1 is LGHDT and CDR2 is YNNKEL (reference sequence). The trim removed 5 bases at V and 4 bases at J, leaving 16 bases unmatched. The CDR3 region is CASSSLKPTGGRETQYF. CDR3 sequence (DNA): TGTGCCAGCAGCTCCCTAAAGCCGACGGGAGGCAGAGAGACCCAGTACTTC.

V is TRBV6-1 and J is TRBJ2-5; TRBD2 matches 9 bases. The CDR3 extends over 19 amino acids. Trimming at V came to 3 bases and at J to 1 base, leaving 15 bases not matched to a gene. CDR1 MNHNS and CDR2 SASEGT come from the germline V gene. In DNA, the CDR3 is TGTGCCAGCAGTGAGGTTTTAGGAGCGGGAGGCCTTCCCCAAGAGACCCAGTACTTC. Protein: CASSEVLGAGGLPQETQYF.

This clone appeared a single time. This chain uses TRBV30 with TRBJ1-6, with TRBD1 matching 7 bases. This CDR3 contains 13 residues. The germline gives CDR1 GTSNPN, CDR2 SVGIG (reference sequence). Losses at the gene ends were 4 bases for V and 7 bases for J; bases not matched to a gene: 4. In DNA form, the CDR3 reads TGTGCCTGGAAAGGACAGGTCAATTCACCCCTCCACTTT. It yields the protein CAWKGQVNSPLHF.

The table lists this clone with a count of one. J is TRBJ2-1 and V is TRBV27, with 8 bases aligning to TRBD2. Germline V gene lookup returns CDR1 MNHEY and CDR2 SMNVEV (reference sequence). V was pared by 4 bases and J by 6 bases, with 2 bases of the junction left unmatched. This CDR3 has 13 amino acids. DNA of the CDR3: TGTGCCAGCAGTTCCCGGGAGGGCAATGAGCAGTTCTTC. Its translation is CASSSREGNEQFF.

V is TRBV7-6 and J is TRBJ1-1; 12 bases are a match to TRBD1. CDR3 length: 19 amino acids. With V trimmed by 4 bases and J by 2 bases, 14 bases remained unmatched. The V gene's germline CDR1 is SGHVS and CDR2 FNYEAQ. DNA for the CDR3: TGTGCCAGCAGCTCAAGACGTCCCGGGACAGGGGGCAGAAACACTGAAGCTTTCTTT. Translated, it gives CASSSRRPGTGGRNTEAFF.

The chain uses TRBV6-5 and TRBJ2-4; D is unresolved. The CDR3 runs to 16 residues. Looked up from germline, CDR1 is MNHEY and CDR2 is SVGAGI. V was pared by 2 bases and J by 1 base, with 12 bases between. DNA for the CDR3: TGTGCCAGCAGTTACACCCAACATCAGGCCAAAAACATTCAGTACTTC. Encoded protein: CASSYTQHQAKNIQYF.

CDR3 nucleotides: TGCGCCAGCAGCTTGGGTCTCCAGCGGACTAATGAAAAACTGTTTTTT. It encodes CASSLGLQRTNEKLFF. The chain couples TRBV5-1 to TRBJ1-4; D is ambiguous. The CDR3 has 16 residues. V was shortened by 0 bases and J by 2 bases, with 11 bases between the two germline ends. Germline V lookup: CDR1 SGHRS, CDR2 YFSETQ.

V usage is TRBV5-1 and J usage is TRBJ2-7; D gene unclear. Trimming cost V 4 bases and J 3 bases, with 17 bases left between them. The CDR3 contains 15 residues. The germline gives CDR1 SGHRS, CDR2 YFSETQ. The CDR3 loop reads CASSQHRLDNYEQYF. CDR3 bases: TGCGCCAGCAGCCAACACCGACTCGATAACTACGAGCAGTACTTC.

Only one count was recorded for this clone. The chain uses TRBV11-2 and TRBJ2-1; 13 bases agree with TRBD2. CDR3 size: 16 residues. V gave up 5 bases and J gave up 8 bases; unmatched junction bases: 9. Germline values: CDR1 SGHAT, CDR2 FQNNGV. CDR3 amino acids: CASSPRLAGGRHEQFF. In DNA, the CDR3 is TGTGCCAGCAGCCCTCGACTAGCGGGAGGAAGGCATGAGCAGTTCTTC.

V gene TRBV7-9 combines with J gene TRBJ2-7; 9 positions match TRBD2. Germline CDR1 SEHNR, CDR2 FQNEAQ (reference sequence). There are 18 residues in the CDR3. Trimming took 3 bases from V and 5 from J; bases not matched to a gene: 17. Written as DNA, the CDR3 is TGTGCCAGCAGCTTGAACAGGGGAATCGCGGGAGGGCCTGACGAGCAGTACTTC. This encodes CASSLNRGIAGGPDEQYF.

V gene TRBV6-5 combines with J gene TRBJ1-4, with D uncertain. Germline V CDR1 and CDR2: MNHEY, SVGAGI. With 0 bases removed from V and 8 bases from J, the gap between germline ends came to 10 bases. CDR3 length: 14 amino acids. The CDR3 is CASSYSRAVEKLFF. CDR3 DNA sequence: TGTGCCAGCAGTTACTCGAGGGCGGTAGAAAAACTGTTTTTT.

V is TRBV11-2 and J is TRBJ2-3, with 9 bases lining up with TRBD2. The CDR3 runs 15 residues. V was pared by 4 bases and J by 1 base, with 3 bases of the junction left unmatched. CDR1 and CDR2 (germline): SGHAT, FQNNGV. The CDR3 region has the DNA TGTGCCAGCAGCTCCCTAGCGGGACGCACAGATACGCAGTATTTT. Translation gives CASSSLAGRTDTQYF.

The rearrangement uses TRBV4-3 and TRBJ2-7; maybe TRBD2 (5 bases). Trimming cost V 0 bases and J 2 bases, with 11 bases left between them. This CDR3 has 15 residues. Germline-derived CDR1 and CDR2 are LGHNA and YSLEER. The CDR3 bases are TGCGCCAGCAGCCAAGATATGGCGGGTACCTACGAGCAGTACTTC. Translation: CASSQDMAGTYEQYF.

The V and J genes are TRBV7-2 and TRBJ2-2, with D tentatively TRBD2 (6 bases). V lost 3 bases, J lost 2 bases, and 7 bases lay in between. The CDR3 totals 14 residues. Per the germline V gene, CDR1 is SGHTA and CDR2 is FQGNSA. The CDR3 DNA follows: TGTGCCAGCAGCTTTAGCGGAAACACCGGGGAGCTGTTTTTT. It translates to CASSFSGNTGELFF.

The rearrangement links TRBV30 to TRBJ2-5; 14 bases fit TRBD2. J gave up 2 bases and V 3 bases, and 5 bases lay outside the gene matches. Germline assignment: CDR1 GTSNPN and CDR2 SVGIG (reference sequence). The CDR3 contains 16 residues. The DNA of the CDR3 is TGTGCCTGGAGCGGACTAGCGGGAGGTCTTCAAGAGACCCAGTACTTC. The encoded protein is CAWSGLAGGLQETQYF.